This T cell receptor beta chain was sequenced in a study of cytomegalovirus exposure and HLA in healthy donors. Study at large: In an earlier analysis, around 120 million unique TCR beta sequences were found from some 180 million T cells. Overall study results and limits: Per published accounts, TCR beta sequences correctly predicted the HLA-A and HLA-B alleles of most subjects. Previous analysis showed most TCR beta V segments were productive about 90% or about 30% of the time.

From germline, CDR1 is SGHNT and CDR2 YYREEE (reference sequence). The CDR3 covers 13 residues. The PCR made use of 60 Vbeta and 13 Jbeta primers. Authors' processing steps: Later work found 65 million to 85 million unique TCR beta chains, with approximately 12 million shared. Only in-frame clones appear in the TCRdb table, and some are missing; sequencing was by immunoSEQ multiplex PCR. The D gene and trimming were derived from the DNA, and the V and J assignments and clone size from that table. The sample has roughly 190,000 clones, 84% seen once. This clone is a singleton in its sample. Its target is unknown. Germline is not matched at one junction end, which may reflect a read error.

The chain joins TRBV5-4 to TRBJ1-1, with D hard to call. The material sequenced was PBMCs. The TCR comes from a woman aged 45-65 years in good health and CMV-seropositive. CDR3 loop: CASGLLEATEAFF. CDR3 in DNA: TGTGCCAGCGGCTTACTGGAGGCCACTGAAGCTTTCTTT.